These 32 T cell receptor beta chains share one sample of origin, sequenced in a study of radiotherapy plus CTLA-4 blockade in lung cancer. Profiled with immunoSEQ multiplex PCR; TCRdb holds only in-frame clones, not every one. The sample contains 30,000 to 35,000 clones, roughly 80% of which appear only once. The specimen comprised peripheral blood, sampled from a patient treated with radiotherapy plus ipilimumab. These receptors were obtained from a human donor with non-small cell lung cancer who had stable disease on radiotherapy plus ipilimumab.

J is TRBJ1-1 and V is TRBV9; 8 nucleotides line up with TRBD1. V lost 3 bases, J lost 1 base, and 11 bases stayed unmatched. This CDR3 is built from 17 residues. Germline V gives CDR1 SGDLS, CDR2 YYNGEE. CDR3: CASSETPGGVGNTEAFF. In DNA form, the CDR3 reads TGTGCCAGCAGCGAGACTCCAGGGGGCGTCGGGAACACTGAAGCTTTCTTT. Looking up the rest from reference TRBV9 and TRBJ1-1 gives the full variable domain: DSGVTQTPKHLITATGQRVTLRCSPRSGDLSVYWYQQSLDQGLQFLIQYYNGEERAKGNILERFSAQQFPDLHSELNLSSLELGDSALYFCASSETPGGVGNTEAFFGQGTRLTVV.

The chain combines TRBV12-1 with TRBJ1-5; the D call in the table, TRBD1, was not verified against the DNA. TRBV12-1 is tagged as a pseudogene. There are 15 residues in the CDR3. In DNA form, the CDR3 reads TGTGCCAGCAGCTTTGGGACAGGGGGGGGACAGCCCCAGCATTTT. Translating it yields CASSFGTGGGQPQHF.

The chain's CDR3 is CASSFRPLRGYTF. CDR3 DNA: TGTGCCAGCAGTTTCCGGCCCCTCCGTGGCTACACCTTC. The J gene is TRBJ1-2, the V gene TRBV6-5; D not resolved. V was cut by 4 bases and J by 7 bases, with 13 bases left in between. CDR1 and CDR2 from the germline V gene are MNHEY and SVGAGI. This CDR3 contains 13 residues.

This clone has a single count. The chain combines TRBV7-2 with TRBJ1-1; possible D gene TRBD1, 6 bases. This CDR3 comprises 15 residues. Trimming pared 5 bases from V and 2 bases from J, leaving 15 bases between. The germline V gene encodes CDR1 SGHTA and CDR2 FQGNSA. CDR3 residues: CASSERTDPNTEAFF. The CDR3 DNA reads as TGTGCCAGCAGCGAGCGGACAGACCCAAACACTGAAGCTTTCTTT.

This clone was counted only a few times. This chain uses TRBV4-3 with TRBJ1-2, with a tentative D call TRBD1 (5 bases). CDR1 and CDR2 from the germline V gene are LGHNA and YSLEER. CDR3 length: 16 amino acids. Trimming took off 0 bases at V and 2 bases at J, with 13 bases between the two ends. The CDR3, as DNA: TGCGCCAGCAGCCAAGATTGGAGAGGGGCGAACTATGGCTACACCTTC. As protein: CASSQDWRGANYGYTF.

The chain couples TRBV27 to TRBJ1-5; D is perhaps TRBD1 (6 bases). The CDR3 covers 14 residues. Germline CDR1 MNHEY, CDR2 SMNVEV (reference sequence). Trimming left V 6 bases short and J 6 bases short, with 15 bases between. Written as DNA, the CDR3 is TGTGCCAGCAGGGCCCAACAGGGCCGTCAGCCCCAGCATTTT. Residues: CASRAQQGRQPQHF.

This chain links TRBV2 with TRBJ1-3, with D uncertain. Trimming took 6 bases from V and 0 from J, leaving 9 bases between them. The CDR3 covers 14 residues. Germline lookup yields CDR1 SNHLY and CDR2 FYNNEI. Here the CDR3 DNA reads TGTGCCAGCAGATCGGGGTTCTCTGGAAACACCATATATTTT. It codes for CASRSGFSGNTIYF.

V usage is TRBV18 and J usage is TRBJ2-3; 12 bases map to TRBD2. Germline values: CDR1 KGHSH, CDR2 LQKENI. The CDR3 runs 16 residues. V gave up 0 bases and J gave up 6 bases; unmatched junction bases: 4. The CDR3 region has the DNA TGTGCCAGCTCACCACCGGGACTAGCGGGCGGGGATACGCAGTATTTT. It encodes CASSPPGLAGGDTQYF.

This chain connects TRBV4-2 to TRBJ1-3; D not certain. Germline V gene sequence: CDR1 LGHNA, CDR2 YNFKEQ. The CDR3 consists of 14 residues. V was clipped by 0 bases and J by 2 bases, with 5 bases between them. The CDR3 loop reads CASSQDATGNTIYF. The DNA for the CDR3 is TGTGCCAGCAGCCAAGATGCGACTGGAAACACCATATATTTT.

V and J are TRBV7-9 and TRBJ2-1; D might be TRBD2 (5 bases). Germline V CDR1 and CDR2: SEHNR, FQNEAQ (reference sequence). Trimming pared 1 base from V and 7 bases from J, leaving 11 bases between. The CDR3 is made up of 14 amino acids. DNA for the CDR3: TGTGCCAGCAGCTTAGAGCGGATAGGGAATGAGCAGTTCTTC. Its protein is CASSLERIGNEQFF.

This clone was counted a few times. The rearrangement links TRBV5-6 to TRBJ2-3, with TRBD1 identical over 8 bases. From germline, CDR1 is SGHDT and CDR2 YYEEEE. This CDR3 is built from 15 residues. V shed 0 bases, J shed 4 bases, and the junction held 4 bases outside the gene matches. The CDR3 spells CASSLGRGRADTQYF. CDR3 coding DNA: TGTGCCAGCAGCTTGGGCAGGGGGCGCGCAGATACGCAGTATTTT.

The chain combines TRBV6-1 with TRBJ1-4, with D possibly matching TRBD1 (5 bases). This CDR3 is built from 14 residues. Germline lookup yields CDR1 MNHNS and CDR2 SASEGT. Trimming cost V 6 bases and J 8 bases, with 16 bases left between them. The CDR3: CASRTKAREEKLFF. The DNA for the CDR3 is TGTGCCAGCAGGACGAAAGCCAGGGAAGAAAAACTGTTTTTT.

The chain couples TRBV7-2 to TRBJ2-7, with TRBD2 as a possible D gene (6 bases). Germline V CDR1 and CDR2: SGHTA, FQGNSA. The CDR3 has 13 amino acids. Between the trimmed V and J ends, which lost 2 bases and 2 bases, there was a span of 7 bases. The CDR3 DNA reads as TGTGCCAGCAGCTTATGGGGGGCCTACGAGCAGTACTTC. This gives the protein CASSLWGAYEQYF.

The chain combines TRBV2 with TRBJ2-5; tentatively, D is TRBD1 or TRBD2 (5 bases each). The germline V and J ends were trimmed by 3 bases and 5 bases, with 13 bases remaining between them. This CDR3 comprises 14 residues. CDR1 SNHLY and CDR2 FYNNEI come from the germline V gene. CDR3 nucleotides: TGTGCCAGCAGTGATCCCAGGGAGCCGGAGACCCAGTACTTC. This encodes CASSDPREPETQYF.

The chain employs TRBV7-2 and TRBJ1-5, with no clear D. Germline-derived CDR1 and CDR2 are SGHTA and FQGNSA. Deletions cut 3 bases from V and 5 bases from J, with 17 bases between. The CDR3 extends over 16 amino acids. The CDR3 reads CASSLERLGSDQPQHF. DNA for the CDR3: TGTGCCAGCAGCTTGGAGAGACTTGGAAGTGATCAGCCCCAGCATTTT.

This chain uses TRBV6-5 with TRBJ1-4, with 11 bases matching TRBD1. V dropped 2 bases and J dropped 5; count of bases not matched to a gene: 4. CDR1 is MNHEY and CDR2 is SVGAGI in the germline V gene. The CDR3 is made up of 16 amino acids. The CDR3 spells CASSYGGTGGNEKLFF. CDR3 bases: TGTGCCAGCAGTTACGGCGGGACAGGGGGGAATGAAAAACTGTTTTTT.

The rearrangement links TRBV6-1 to TRBJ1-2; D is undetermined. V was trimmed by 0 bases and J by 5 bases, leaving 10 bases between them. Per germline, CDR1 MNHNS and CDR2 SASEGT. CDR3 length equals 14 residues. The chain's CDR3 is CASSEAQTGYGYTF. In nucleotides, the CDR3 is TGTGCCAGCAGTGAAGCGCAGACTGGGTATGGCTACACCTTC.

V gene TRBV7-2 combines with J gene TRBJ1-2; 7 nucleotides agree with TRBD1. There are 13 residues in the CDR3. V lost 2 bases, J lost 7 bases, and 4 bases stayed unmatched. The germline V gene has CDR1 SGHTA and CDR2 FQGNSA. The CDR3 sequence is CASSLQGEAGYTF. The CDR3 DNA reads as TGTGCCAGCAGCTTACAGGGGGAGGCTGGCTACACCTTC.

The chain combines TRBV30 with TRBJ2-7, with 7 bases matching TRBD2. Germline CDR1 and CDR2: GTSNPN and SVGIG (reference sequence). The CDR3 loop spans 15 amino acids. V was clipped by 0 bases and J by 0 bases; unmatched bases: 5. CDR3: CAWSVGGGFSYEQYF. The DNA for the CDR3 is TGTGCCTGGAGTGTGGGGGGGGGATTCTCCTACGAGCAGTACTTC.

The rearrangement joins TRBV11-3 to TRBJ2-5; 15 nucleotides align to TRBD2. CDR3 length equals 16 residues. Germline V gives CDR1 SGHNT, CDR2 YENEEA. V lost 8 bases, J lost 5 bases, and 9 bases stayed unmatched. The CDR3 nucleotides read TGTGCCAGCGCGCAGGGGACTAGCGGGGGGTATGAGACCCAGTACTTC. Its translation is CASAQGTSGGYETQYF.

The table lists this clone with a few counts. J is TRBJ2-3 and V is TRBV5-8, with D perhaps matching TRBD1 or TRBD2 (6 bases each). CDR3 length: 15 residues. Germline lookup yields CDR1 SGHTS and CDR2 YDEGEE. The V end lost 4 bases, the J end lost 5 bases, and 17 bases lay between the germline ends. CDR3 sequence: CASSPGPGGEDTQYF. The CDR3 region has the DNA TGTGCCAGCAGCCCTGGGCCCGGGGGCGAAGATACGCAGTATTTT.

This clone was counted a single time. The rearrangement joins TRBV6-1 to TRBJ2-1; TRBD2 might be the D (5 bases). Trimming cost V 1 base and J 1 base, with 8 bases left between them. The germline CDR1 and CDR2 sequences are MNHNS and SASEGT. The CDR3 loop spans 15 amino acids. CDR3 nucleotides: TGTGCCAGCAGTGAAGATGAGGGTTCCTACAATGAGCAGTTCTTC. It translates to CASSEDEGSYNEQFF.

The chain links TRBV5-1 to TRBJ2-6, with D perhaps TRBD1 (6 bases). V was pared by 1 base and J by 4 bases, with 12 bases between. Germline V gene lookup returns CDR1 SGHRS and CDR2 YFSETQ. CDR3 length equals 16 residues. DNA for the CDR3: TGCGCCAGCAGCTTGTCTCCCCAGGGGGGGGCCAACGTCCTGACTTTC. Amino acids: CASSLSPQGGANVLTF.

The gene calls are TRBV11-2 and TRBJ2-2; TRBD2 is a possible D gene (5 bases). Germline values: CDR1 SGHAT, CDR2 FQNNGV. The germline V and J ends were trimmed by 2 bases and 1 base, with 8 bases remaining between them. CDR3 length equals 15 residues. Written as DNA, the CDR3 is TGTGCCAGCAGCTTAAGGACTCAGAACACCGGGGAGCTGTTTTTT. This codes for CASSLRTQNTGELFF.

The V call is TRBV11-2, the J call TRBJ2-7, with D perhaps TRBD1 (6 bases). The CDR3 has 16 residues. V dropped 2 bases and J dropped 4 bases, with 18 bases sitting between them. CDR1 is SGHAT, CDR2 FQNNGV, per germline. The CDR3 sequence is CASSLCRGGVPYEQYV. The CDR3 DNA is TGTGCCAGCAGCTTATGCAGGGGCGGAGTGCCTTACGAGCAGTACGTC.

This clone was counted only a few times. The V call is TRBV27, the J call TRBJ2-2; 8 nucleotides align to TRBD1. CDR3 size: 15 residues. The V gene's germline CDR1 is MNHEY and CDR2 SMNVEV (reference sequence). The junction had 4 bases not matched to a gene; V was cut back by 4 bases and J by 3 bases. The DNA for the CDR3 is TGTGCCAGCAGTTCTGGGGACAGGCACACCGGGGAGCTGTTTTTT. Residues: CASSSGDRHTGELFF.

This chain joins TRBV28 and TRBJ1-2; D uncertain. Trimming removed 2 bases at V and 5 bases at J, with 15 bases between. Looked up from germline, CDR1 is MDHEN and CDR2 is SYDVKM. This CDR3 spans 15 amino acids. CDR3 nucleotide sequence: TGTGCCAGCAGTTTACGAACAAATTCGGGTTATGGCTACACCTTC. Translated, it gives CASSLRTNSGYGYTF.

The J gene is TRBJ2-1, the V gene TRBV7-2; D may be TRBD1 or TRBD2 (5 bases each). Germline V CDR1 and CDR2: SGHTA, FQGNSA. The CDR3 length is 14 residues. Trimming cost V 3 bases and J 1 base, with 7 bases left between them. The CDR3 DNA is TGTGCCAGCAGCTTTGAGGGGTCCTACAATGAGCAGTTCTTC. It is translated as CASSFEGSYNEQFF. Full variable domain (rest looked up from reference TRBV7-2 and TRBJ2-1): GAGVSQSPSNKVTEKGKDVELRCDPISGHTALYWYRQSLGQGLEFLIYFQGNSAPDKSGLPSDRFSAERTGGSVSTLTIQRTQQEDSAVYLCASSFEGSYNEQFFGPGTRLTVL.

The rearrangement uses TRBV5-4 and TRBJ2-1; 13 bases are shared with TRBD2. CDR3 length equals 17 residues. Germline CDR1 is SGHNT and CDR2 is YYREEE (reference sequence). J was trimmed by 4 bases and V by 4 bases; bases with no gene match: 8. The CDR3 bases are TGTGCCAGCAGCCGAAGGACTAGCGGGGGCCTGTACAATGAGCAGTTCTTC. It codes for CASSRRTSGGLYNEQFF.

This chain links TRBV6-1 with TRBJ1-1; D gene ambiguous. Germline V gene data show CDR1 as MNHNS and CDR2 as SASEGT. Trimming stripped 2 bases from V and 2 bases from J, with 6 bases between. This CDR3 is 13 amino acids long. CDR3 in DNA: TGTGCCAGCAGTGAAAGAGAAAACACTGAAGCTTTCTTT. Translation gives CASSERENTEAFF.

As to this clone: Within the sample, other DNA sequences also encode this same CDR3. This chain's CDR3 is CASSEARTPGANVLTF. In nucleotides, the CDR3 is TGTGCCAGCAGTGAAGCGCGGACACCCGGGGCCAACGTCCTGACTTTC. The chain uses TRBV2 and TRBJ2-6, with TRBD1 as a possible D gene (5 bases). The germline CDR1 and CDR2 sequences are SNHLY and FYNNEI. The CDR3 covers 16 residues. Trimming shortened V by 0 bases and J by 4 bases, and 10 bases separated the two germline ends.

The chain employs TRBV4-3 and TRBJ1-3; tentative D call: TRBD1 (6 bases). This CDR3 contains 16 residues. With 0 bases removed from V and 4 bases from J, the gap between germline ends came to 13 bases. The germline V gene encodes CDR1 LGHNA and CDR2 YSLEER. This CDR3 reads CASSQDPQGWGNTIYF. Here the CDR3 DNA reads TGCGCCAGCAGCCAAGACCCCCAGGGGTGGGGAAACACCATATATTTT.